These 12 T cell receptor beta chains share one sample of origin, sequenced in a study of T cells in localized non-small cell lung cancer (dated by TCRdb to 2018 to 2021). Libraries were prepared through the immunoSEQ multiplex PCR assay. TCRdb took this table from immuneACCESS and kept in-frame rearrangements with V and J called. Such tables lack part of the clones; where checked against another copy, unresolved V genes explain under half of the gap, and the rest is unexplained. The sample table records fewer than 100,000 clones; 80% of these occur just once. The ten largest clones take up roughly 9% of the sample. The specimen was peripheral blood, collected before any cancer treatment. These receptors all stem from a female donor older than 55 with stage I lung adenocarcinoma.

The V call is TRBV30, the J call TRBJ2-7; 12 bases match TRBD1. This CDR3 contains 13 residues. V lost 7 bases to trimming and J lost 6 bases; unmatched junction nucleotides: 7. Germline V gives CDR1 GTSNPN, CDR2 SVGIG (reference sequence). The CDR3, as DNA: TGTGCCTTGCCCCGGGACAGGGGGCGCGAGCAGTACTTC. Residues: CALPRDRGREQYF. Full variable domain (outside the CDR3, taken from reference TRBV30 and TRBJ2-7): SQTIHQWPATLVQPVGSPLSLECTVEGTSNPNLYWYRQAAGRGLQLLFYSVGIGQISSEVPQNLSASRPQDRQFILSSKKLLLSDSGFYLCALPRDRGREQYFGPGTRLTVT.

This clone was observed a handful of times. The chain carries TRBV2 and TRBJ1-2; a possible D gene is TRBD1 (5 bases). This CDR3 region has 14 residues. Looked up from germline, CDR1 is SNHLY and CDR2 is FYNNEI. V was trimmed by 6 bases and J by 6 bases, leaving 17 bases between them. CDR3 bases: TGTGCCAGCAGGGCGGGCCAGGGATTCGATGGCTACACCTTC. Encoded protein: CASRAGQGFDGYTF. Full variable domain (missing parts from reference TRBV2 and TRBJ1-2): EPEVTQTPSHQVTQMGQEVILRCVPISNHLYFYWYRQILGQKVEFLVSFYNNEISEKSEIFDDQFSVERPDGSNFTLKIRSTKLEDSAMYFCASRAGQGFDGYTFGSGTRLTVV.

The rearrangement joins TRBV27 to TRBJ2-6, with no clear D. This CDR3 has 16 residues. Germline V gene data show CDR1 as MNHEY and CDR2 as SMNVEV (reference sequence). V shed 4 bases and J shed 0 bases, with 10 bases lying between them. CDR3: CASSSLGPSGANVLTF. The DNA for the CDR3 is TGTGCCAGCAGTTCCCTTGGGCCCTCTGGGGCCAACGTCCTGACTTTC.

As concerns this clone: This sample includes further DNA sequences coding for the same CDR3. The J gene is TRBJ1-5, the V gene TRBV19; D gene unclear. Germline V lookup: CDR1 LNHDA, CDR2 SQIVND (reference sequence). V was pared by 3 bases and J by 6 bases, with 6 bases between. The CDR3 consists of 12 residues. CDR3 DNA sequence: TGTGCCAGTAGTATTCAAGGTCAGCCCCAGCATTTT. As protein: CASSIQGQPQHF.

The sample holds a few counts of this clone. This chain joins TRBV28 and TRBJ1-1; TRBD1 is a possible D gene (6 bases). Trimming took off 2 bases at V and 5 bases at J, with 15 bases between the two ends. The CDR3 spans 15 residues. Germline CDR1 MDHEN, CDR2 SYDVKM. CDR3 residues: CASSLPGGSGTEAFF. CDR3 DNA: TGTGCCAGCAGTTTACCCGGGGGCTCAGGAACTGAAGCTTTCTTT.

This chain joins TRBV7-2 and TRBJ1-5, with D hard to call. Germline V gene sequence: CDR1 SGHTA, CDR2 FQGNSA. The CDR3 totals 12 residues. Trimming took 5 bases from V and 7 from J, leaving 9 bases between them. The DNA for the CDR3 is TGTGCCAGCAGCCGATTTCGGCAGCCCCAGCATTTT. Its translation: CASSRFRQPQHF.

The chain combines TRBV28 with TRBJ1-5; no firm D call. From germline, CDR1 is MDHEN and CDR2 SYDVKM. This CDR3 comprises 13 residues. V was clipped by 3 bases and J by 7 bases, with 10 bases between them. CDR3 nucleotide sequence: TGTGCCAGCAGTTTTTTGGGAGGCCAGCCCCAGCATTTT. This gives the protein CASSFLGGQPQHF.

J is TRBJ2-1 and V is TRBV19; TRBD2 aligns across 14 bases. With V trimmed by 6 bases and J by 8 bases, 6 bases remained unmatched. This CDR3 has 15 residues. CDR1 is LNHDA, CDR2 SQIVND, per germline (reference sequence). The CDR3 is CASSPGLAGADEQFF. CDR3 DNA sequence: TGTGCCAGTAGCCCGGGACTAGCGGGAGCAGATGAGCAGTTCTTC.

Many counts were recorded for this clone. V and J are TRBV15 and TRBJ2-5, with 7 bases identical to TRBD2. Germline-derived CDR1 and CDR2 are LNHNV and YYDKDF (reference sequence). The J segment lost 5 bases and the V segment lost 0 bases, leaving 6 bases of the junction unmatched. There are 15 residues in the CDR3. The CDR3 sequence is CATSREWGGFETQYF. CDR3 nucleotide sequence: TGTGCCACCAGCAGAGAGTGGGGGGGTTTTGAGACCCAGTACTTC.

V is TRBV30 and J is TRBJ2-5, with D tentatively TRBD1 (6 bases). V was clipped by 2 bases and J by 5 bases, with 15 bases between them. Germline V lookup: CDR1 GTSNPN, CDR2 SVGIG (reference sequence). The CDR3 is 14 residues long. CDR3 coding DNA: TGTGCCTGGAGTTCAGGGGACCAGGGGGAGACCCAGTACTTC. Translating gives CAWSSGDQGETQYF.

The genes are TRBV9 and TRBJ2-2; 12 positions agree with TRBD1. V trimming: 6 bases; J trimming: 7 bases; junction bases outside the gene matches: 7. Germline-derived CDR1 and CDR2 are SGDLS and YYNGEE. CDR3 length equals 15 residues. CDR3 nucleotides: TGTGCCAGCACCCGGGACAGGGGGCTGGTCGGGGAGCTGTTTTTT. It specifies CASTRDRGLVGELFF.

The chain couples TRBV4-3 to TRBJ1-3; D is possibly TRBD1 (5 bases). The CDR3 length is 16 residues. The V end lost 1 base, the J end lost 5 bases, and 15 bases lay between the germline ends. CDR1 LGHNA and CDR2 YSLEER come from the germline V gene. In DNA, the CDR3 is TGCGCCAGCAGCCAAGTTAAGGGGTTCTATAGAAACACCATATATTTT. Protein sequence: CASSQVKGFYRNTIYF.